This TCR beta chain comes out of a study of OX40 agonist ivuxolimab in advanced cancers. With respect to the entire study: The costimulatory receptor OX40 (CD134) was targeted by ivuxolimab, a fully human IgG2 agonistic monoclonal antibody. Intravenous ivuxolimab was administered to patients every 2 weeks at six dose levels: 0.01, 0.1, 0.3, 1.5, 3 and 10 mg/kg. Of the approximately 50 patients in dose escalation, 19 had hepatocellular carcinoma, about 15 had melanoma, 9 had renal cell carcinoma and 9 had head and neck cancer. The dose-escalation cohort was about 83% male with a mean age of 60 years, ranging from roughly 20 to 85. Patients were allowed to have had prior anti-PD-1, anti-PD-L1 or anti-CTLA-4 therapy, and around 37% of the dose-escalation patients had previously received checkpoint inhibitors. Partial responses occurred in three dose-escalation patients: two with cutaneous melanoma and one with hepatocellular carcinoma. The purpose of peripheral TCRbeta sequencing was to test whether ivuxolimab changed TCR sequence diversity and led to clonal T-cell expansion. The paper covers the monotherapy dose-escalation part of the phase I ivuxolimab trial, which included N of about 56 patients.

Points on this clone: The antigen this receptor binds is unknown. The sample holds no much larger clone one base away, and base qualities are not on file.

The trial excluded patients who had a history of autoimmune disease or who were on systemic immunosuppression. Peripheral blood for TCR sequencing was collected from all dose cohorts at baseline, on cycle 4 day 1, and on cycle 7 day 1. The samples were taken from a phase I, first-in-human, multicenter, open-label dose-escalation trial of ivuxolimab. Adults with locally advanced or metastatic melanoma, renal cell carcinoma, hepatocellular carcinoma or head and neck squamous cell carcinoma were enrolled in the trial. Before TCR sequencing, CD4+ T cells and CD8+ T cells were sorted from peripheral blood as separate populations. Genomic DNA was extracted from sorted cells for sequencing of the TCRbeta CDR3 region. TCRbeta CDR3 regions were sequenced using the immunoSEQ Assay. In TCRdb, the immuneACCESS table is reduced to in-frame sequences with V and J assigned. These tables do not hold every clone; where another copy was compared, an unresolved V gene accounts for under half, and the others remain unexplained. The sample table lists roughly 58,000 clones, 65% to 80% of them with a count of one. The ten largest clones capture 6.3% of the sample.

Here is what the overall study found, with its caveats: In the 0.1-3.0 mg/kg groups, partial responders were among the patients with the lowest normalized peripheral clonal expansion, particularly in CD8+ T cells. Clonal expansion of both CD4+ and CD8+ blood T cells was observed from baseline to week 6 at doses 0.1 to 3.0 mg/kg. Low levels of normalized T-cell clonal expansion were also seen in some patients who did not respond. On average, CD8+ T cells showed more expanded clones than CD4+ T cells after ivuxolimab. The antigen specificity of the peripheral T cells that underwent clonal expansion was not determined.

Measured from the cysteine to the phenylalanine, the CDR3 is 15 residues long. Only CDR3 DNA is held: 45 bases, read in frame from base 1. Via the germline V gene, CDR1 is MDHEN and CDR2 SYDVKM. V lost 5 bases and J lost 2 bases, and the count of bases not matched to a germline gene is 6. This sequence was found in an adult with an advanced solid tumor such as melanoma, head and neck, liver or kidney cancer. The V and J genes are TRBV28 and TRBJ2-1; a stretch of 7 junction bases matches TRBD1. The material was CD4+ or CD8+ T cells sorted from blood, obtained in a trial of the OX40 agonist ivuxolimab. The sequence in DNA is TGTGCCAGCAGTCTGACAGGGAATGCCTACAATGAGCAGTTCTTC. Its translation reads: CASSLTGNAYNEQFF.